In its sample, the clone carrying this T cell receptor beta chain was seen many times. TCRdb analysed the RACE reads with MiXCR anew, one entry per CDR3 protein. The repertoire holds about 100,000 distinct CDR3 sequences, with about 10% as singletons. Time point of the sample: patch test 1, 2 weeks after DPC sensitization. The treatment here: therapeutic diphenylcyclopropenone sensitization with weekly scalp DPC. The data were taken from a study of human T cells and chemical hapten exposure. In germline, CDR1 is MNHEY, CDR2 SVGAGI. This CDR3 has 13 amino acids. V gave up 5 bases and J gave up 0 bases, with 5 bases separating them.

The TCR comes from a man aged 35-49 years with alopecia areata. Some clones in this sample may be carry-over from other donors' samples. Sequenced material: whole blood, taken in connection with sensitization to the hapten diphenylcyclopropenone (DPC). This chain connects TRBV6-5 to TRBJ1-3; D gene uncertain. This CDR3 is CASSVSSGNTIYF. The CDR3 nucleotides read TGTGCCAGCAGTGTGAGCTCTGGAAACACCATATATTTT.